This T cell receptor (beta chain) stems from a study of blood T cell repertoires in COVID-19. Germline V lookup: CDR1 LGHDT, CDR2 YNNKEL (reference sequence). The CDR3 totals 15 residues. Trimming stripped 0 bases from V and 3 bases from J, with 12 bases between. Profiled with immunoSEQ multiplex PCR; TCRdb holds only in-frame clones, not every one. The data show about 270,000 clones, 70% to 90% seen once. Recruited during active infection, patients (from Seattle) were subsequently followed longitudinally. This clone has at least ten counts. V usage is TRBV3-1 (or the pseudogene TRBV3-2) and J usage is TRBJ2-7; perhaps TRBD2 as D (5 bases). This clonotype was sampled from a woman in her seventies with COVID-19, enrolled during active disease. Sequenced material: peripheral blood. The CDR3 is CASSQEPSPNYEQYF. The CDR3 DNA reads TGTGCCAGCAGCCAAGAGCCTAGCCCCAACTACGAGCAGTACTTC.